These 30 T cell receptor beta chains came from one sample sequenced in a study of cytomegalovirus exposure and HLA in healthy donors. A multiplex PCR was run with 60 Vbeta primers and 13 Jbeta primers. The repertoire was sequenced with immunoSEQ multiplex PCR; TCRdb's copy has only in-frame clones and lacks some. The sample records 170,000 or so clones, 60% to 80% being singletons. The sequencing sample was made of PBMCs. The receptors stem from a woman between 45 and 60 years old in good health and CMV-seropositive.

The rearrangement uses TRBV5-6 and TRBJ2-1; 12 bases fit TRBD1. Per germline, CDR1 SGHDT and CDR2 YYEEEE. This CDR3 is built from 18 residues. Trimming removed 4 bases from V and 0 bases from J; junction bases left unmatched: 8. CDR3 DNA: TGTGCCAGCAGCCCCGGGACAGGGGGCTTCAGCTCCTACAATGAGCAGTTCTTC. Translation: CASSPGTGGFSSYNEQFF.

The chain combines TRBV27 with TRBJ1-2, with D possibly being TRBD1 (6 bases). V lost 3 bases and J 8 bases, leaving 13 bases between the germline ends. Germline-derived CDR1 and CDR2 are MNHEY and SMNVEV (reference sequence). This CDR3 comprises 13 residues. The CDR3 region is CASSLDRAWGYTF. CDR3 nucleotides: TGTGCCAGCAGTTTGGACAGAGCATGGGGCTACACCTTC.

The J gene is TRBJ2-5, the V gene TRBV7-9; tentative D call: TRBD2 (5 bases). From germline, CDR1 is SEHNR and CDR2 FQNEAQ (reference sequence). CDR3 length equals 15 residues. V lost 2 bases, J lost 3 bases, and 13 bases lay in between. The CDR3 region has the DNA TGTGCCAGCAGCTTACAGACCGGACTGAAAGAGACCCAGTACTTC. Residues: CASSLQTGLKETQYF.

Only a few counts were recorded for this clone. The chain has TRBV5-1 and TRBJ2-1, with 8 bases matching TRBD1. CDR3 length: 15 residues. The V and J ends lost 3 bases and 2 bases, in that order; junction bases with no gene match: 4. Germline V CDR1 and CDR2: SGHRS, YFSETQ. CDR3 sequence: CASSSGQEAYNEQFF. DNA for the CDR3: TGCGCCAGCAGCTCGGGACAGGAAGCCTACAATGAGCAGTTCTTC.

This clone was counted a few times. This sequence joins TRBV5-6 and TRBJ2-3; D is ambiguous. The V gene lost 2 bases and the J gene lost 6 bases, with 13 bases spanning the gap. Germline CDR1 and CDR2: SGHDT and YYEEEE. The CDR3 runs to 14 residues. The DNA of the CDR3 is TGTGCCAGCAGCTTTGTAACCTCCTATGATACGCAGTATTTT. Translating it yields CASSFVTSYDTQYF.

The chain carries TRBV10-1 and TRBJ2-1, with TRBD2 matching 10 bases. The junction had 14 bases not matched to a gene; V was cut back by 8 bases and J by 7 bases. This CDR3 comprises 16 residues. Germline V gives CDR1 WNHNN, CDR2 SYGVQD (reference sequence). The CDR3 coding sequence is TGCGCCAGCTTACCCCCCAGCGGGGGGGCCGAGAATGAGCAGTTCTTC. This sequence encodes CASLPPSGGAENEQFF.

The chain uses TRBV6-5 and TRBJ1-1; tentative D call: TRBD1 (5 bases). This CDR3 has 11 residues. Deletions cut 9 bases from V and 13 bases from J, with 18 bases between. CDR1 and CDR2 from the germline V gene are MNHEY and SVGAGI. This chain's CDR3 is CARTGREAVFF. In DNA, the CDR3 is TGTGCCAGAACGGGACGGGAGGCTGTTTTCTTT.

This chain connects TRBV6-4 to TRBJ1-5; D is perhaps TRBD1 (5 bases). Germline V CDR1 and CDR2: MRHNA, SNTAGT. The CDR3 totals 14 residues. Deletions cut 6 bases from V and 6 bases from J, with 15 bases between. CDR3 in DNA: TGTGCCAGCAGCTTGACGCAGGGTTCTCAGCCCCAGCATTTT. Protein product: CASSLTQGSQPQHF.

This chain joins TRBV7-9 and TRBJ2-7; 7 nucleotides agree with TRBD1. CDR3 length equals 13 residues. Germline V CDR1 and CDR2: SEHNR, FQNEAQ (reference sequence). With V trimmed by 4 bases and J by 6 bases, 6 bases remained unmatched. CDR3 DNA sequence: TGTGCCAGCAGCTCCAAGACAGGGACCGAGCAGTACTTC. Residues: CASSSKTGTEQYF.

This sequence joins TRBV29-1 and TRBJ1-5, with D hard to call. V lost 5 bases and J lost 2, with 10 bases in between. The CDR3 is made up of 13 amino acids. The germline V gene encodes CDR1 SQVTM and CDR2 ANQGSEA. CDR3 DNA sequence: TGCAGCGTTCAACAAGAAGGCAATCAGCCCCAGCATTTT. As protein: CSVQQEGNQPQHF.

This chain joins TRBV27 and TRBJ2-7, with TRBD1 matching 8 bases. Germline assignment: CDR1 MNHEY and CDR2 SMNVEV (reference sequence). V lost 5 bases, J lost 6 bases, and 21 bases stayed unmatched. The CDR3 runs 18 residues. CDR3 nucleotide sequence: TGTGCCAGCAGTCGCACGGGACAGGCCCATTCAAACCACCTCGAGCAGTACTTC. Translated, it gives CASSRTGQAHSNHLEQYF.

The chain employs TRBV30 and TRBJ1-5; a weak D match, TRBD1 (5 bases). V gave up 0 bases and J gave up 4 bases, with 13 bases separating them. The germline V gene has CDR1 GTSNPN and CDR2 SVGIG (reference sequence). The CDR3 sequence is 15 residues long. The CDR3 DNA is TGTGCCTGGAGTGTAATCGACAGCTTGAATCAGCCCCAGCATTTT. Its translation is CAWSVIDSLNQPQHF.

This chain connects TRBV6-6 to TRBJ1-2; TRBD1 is a possible D gene (6 bases). The CDR3 runs 15 residues. V lost 2 bases, J lost 4 bases, and 14 bases lay in between. Looked up from germline, CDR1 is MNHNY and CDR2 is SVGAGI (reference sequence). The DNA of the CDR3 is TGTGCCAGCAGTTACGAGGGGGGGGATGGCTATGGCTACACCTTC. This translates into CASSYEGGDGYGYTF.

The genes are TRBV27 and TRBJ2-3; D possibly corresponds to TRBD1 (5 bases). CDR1 and CDR2 (germline): MNHEY, SMNVEV (reference sequence). CDR3 length: 14 amino acids. Trimming cost V 6 bases and J 10 bases, with 20 bases left between them. The CDR3 nucleotides are TGTGCCAGCAGCCCATTCCATCCCAGGGATGCGCAGTATTTT. This codes for CASSPFHPRDAQYF.

This chain uses TRBV28 with TRBJ2-7; possible D gene TRBD2, 6 bases. The CDR3 spans 15 residues. The V and J ends lost 2 bases and 3 bases respectively, with 14 bases between them. Per germline, CDR1 MDHEN and CDR2 SYDVKM. The CDR3 DNA sequence: TGTGCCAGCAGTTTAGCGGGACGTATGGACTACGAGCAGTACTTC. It yields the protein CASSLAGRMDYEQYF.

The CDR3 DNA sequence: TGTGCCAGCAGCCAATCGCGGGGGACTAAAGCTTTCTTT. It specifies CASSQSRGTKAFF. The gene calls are TRBV14 and TRBJ1-1; perhaps TRBD1 as D (5 bases). CDR1 and CDR2 from the germline V gene are SGHDN and FVKESK. The CDR3 is made up of 13 amino acids. Trimming left V 2 bases short and J 9 bases short, with 13 bases between. Together with reference TRBV14 and TRBJ1-1, the CDR3 gives the full variable domain: EAGVTQFPSHSVIEKGQTVTLRCDPISGHDNLYWYRRVMGKEIKFLLHFVKESKQDESGMPNNRFLAERTGGTYSTLKVQPAELEDSGVYFCASSQSRGTKAFFGQGTRLTVV.

Here the CDR3 DNA reads TGTGCCAGCAGCGTGGGGCCTAGCTCCTATAATTCACCCCTCCACTTT. It is translated as CASSVGPSSYNSPLHF. The chain has TRBV9 and TRBJ1-6; D may be TRBD1 (5 bases). Germline CDR1 reads SGDLS; CDR2 reads YYNGEE. V dropped 2 bases and J dropped 0 bases, with 9 bases sitting between them. The CDR3 length is 16 residues.

In this sample, this clone turned up a few times. The rearrangement joins TRBV11-2 to TRBJ2-1; D is unresolved. Trimming removed 3 bases from V and 5 bases from J, with 8 bases in between. This CDR3 contains 13 residues. CDR1 and CDR2 (germline): SGHAT, FQNNGV. As DNA, the CDR3 is TGTGCCAGCAGCTTGGGCCCAAACAATGAGCAGTTCTTC. It encodes CASSLGPNNEQFF.

The chain employs TRBV7-6 and TRBJ2-7; D unresolved. The CDR3 loop spans 12 amino acids. The germline CDR1 and CDR2 sequences are SGHVS and FNYEAQ. Trimming cost V 2 bases and J 7 bases, with 9 bases left between them. CDR3 protein: CASSLIFGEQYF. CDR3 nucleotide sequence: TGTGCCAGCAGCTTAATCTTCGGGGAGCAGTACTTC.

V and J are TRBV6-1 and TRBJ1-1, with 10 bases fitting TRBD1. Trimming took 5 bases from V and 3 from J; bases not matched to a gene: 3. The CDR3 length is 14 residues. The germline CDR1 and CDR2 sequences are MNHNS and SASEGT. The CDR3 DNA reads TGTGCCAGCAGTTGGACAGGGGGGGACACTGAAGCTTTCTTT. Residues: CASSWTGGDTEAFF.

The genes are TRBV11-2 and TRBJ1-2; no firm D call. V was cut by 2 bases and J by 7 bases, with 17 bases left in between. The CDR3 is 15 residues long. Looked up from germline, CDR1 is SGHAT and CDR2 is FQNNGV. This CDR3 reads CASSLHGLRGGGYTF. The CDR3 coding sequence is TGTGCCAGCAGCTTACACGGTTTACGGGGAGGTGGCTACACCTTC.

This clone has a handful of counts. J is TRBJ2-5 and V is TRBV30; 9 positions agree with TRBD1. Per the germline V gene, CDR1 is GTSNPN and CDR2 is SVGIG (reference sequence). The CDR3 loop spans 13 amino acids. The V gene end was trimmed by 5 bases and the J gene end by 7 bases; junction bases not matched to a gene: 8. The CDR3 sequence is CAWETGGTGTQYF. Written as DNA, the CDR3 is TGTGCCTGGGAGACAGGGGGGACGGGGACCCAGTACTTC.

This sequence joins TRBV6-6 and TRBJ2-7; TRBD1 aligns across 10 bases. The trim removed 2 bases at V and 2 bases at J, leaving 6 bases unmatched. Germline-derived CDR1 and CDR2 are MNHNY and SVGAGI (reference sequence). The CDR3 runs to 16 residues. Written as DNA, the CDR3 is TGTGCCAGCAGTTACCCCGGGACAGGGGACCCCTACGAGCAGTACTTC. Its translation: CASSYPGTGDPYEQYF.

The rearrangement links TRBV11-2 to TRBJ2-1, with TRBD2 matching over 9 bases. The CDR3 consists of 12 residues. The J segment lost 13 bases and the V segment lost 1 base, leaving 2 bases of the junction unmatched. Germline V gene lookup returns CDR1 SGHAT and CDR2 FQNNGV. This CDR3 is CASSLAGLAQFF. The CDR3 nucleotides read TGTGCCAGCAGCTTAGCGGGACTAGCCCAGTTCTTC.

Turning to this clone: The junction departs from the called germline gene at one end, perhaps through a read error. This chain links TRBV7-9 with TRBJ2-6, with D tentatively TRBD2 (6 bases). The germline V gene encodes CDR1 SEHNR and CDR2 FQNEAQ (reference sequence). CDR3 length equals 16 residues. The CDR3: CSSSLDGSSGANVLTF. CDR3 in DNA: TGTTCCAGCAGTTTGGACGGGAGCTCTGGGGCCAACGTCCTGACTTTC.

J is TRBJ2-7 and V is TRBV7-2; 7 bases agree with TRBD1. Losses at the gene ends were 5 bases for V and 2 bases for J; bases not matched to a gene: 6. CDR1 and CDR2 (germline): SGHTA, FQGNSA. The CDR3 is 14 residues long. CDR3 DNA: TGTGCCAGCAGCCGCCGACAGGGCACCTACGAGCAGTACTTC. Amino acids: CASSRRQGTYEQYF.

The chain recombines TRBV6-5 with TRBJ2-7; 10 bases agree with TRBD2. V lost 6 bases to trimming and J lost 5 bases; unmatched junction nucleotides: 7. CDR1 and CDR2 (germline): MNHEY, SVGAGI. The length of the CDR3 is 14 residues. The CDR3 DNA reads TGTGCCAGCAGCCTAGCGGGGGTGGCCCACGAGCAGTACTTC. Translation: CASSLAGVAHEQYF.

This clone has a single count. This rearrangement joins TRBV11-3 to TRBJ2-2; TRBD1 might be the D (5 bases). Germline assignment: CDR1 SGHNT and CDR2 YENEEA. V was pared by 5 bases and J by 6 bases, with 13 bases between. This CDR3 region has 14 residues. This CDR3 reads CASSPAPGPGELFF. Written as DNA, the CDR3 is TGTGCCAGCAGCCCGGCCCCAGGGCCCGGGGAGCTGTTTTTT.

The CDR3 DNA is TGTGCCAGCAGTCTAAGGGGGCTAGTAACTGAAGCTTTCTTT. Its protein product is CASSLRGLVTEAFF. V and J are TRBV2 and TRBJ1-1; 7 positions match TRBD1. The CDR3 covers 14 residues. The trim removed 5 bases at V and 5 bases at J, leaving 8 bases unmatched. Germline lookup yields CDR1 SNHLY and CDR2 FYNNEI.

DNA for the CDR3: TGTGCCTGGAGTGTGAAGAGGGGGACTGAAGCTTTCTTT. This encodes CAWSVKRGTEAFF. The V gene is TRBV30, the J gene TRBJ1-1; possibly TRBD1 for D (6 bases). CDR3 size: 13 residues. Germline loops: CDR1 GTSNPN, CDR2 SVGIG (reference sequence). The V gene lost 0 bases and the J gene lost 5 bases, with 10 bases spanning the gap.